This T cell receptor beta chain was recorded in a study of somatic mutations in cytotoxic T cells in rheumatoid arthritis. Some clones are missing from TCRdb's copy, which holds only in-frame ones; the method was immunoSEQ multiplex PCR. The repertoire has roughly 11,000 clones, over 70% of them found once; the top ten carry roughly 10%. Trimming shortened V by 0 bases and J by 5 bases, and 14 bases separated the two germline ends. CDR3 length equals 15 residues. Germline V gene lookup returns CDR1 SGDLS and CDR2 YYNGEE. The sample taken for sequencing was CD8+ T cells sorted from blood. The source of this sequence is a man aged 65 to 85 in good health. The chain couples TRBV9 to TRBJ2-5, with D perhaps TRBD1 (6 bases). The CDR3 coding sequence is TGTGCCAGCAGCGTAGCTTGGGGGCAGGGGGAGACCCAGTACTTC. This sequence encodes CASSVAWGQGETQYF. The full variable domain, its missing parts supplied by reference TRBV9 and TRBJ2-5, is DSGVTQTPKHLITATGQRVTLRCSPRSGDLSVYWYQQSLDQGLQFLIQYYNGEERAKGNILERFSAQQFPDLHSELNLSSLELGDSALYFCASSVAWGQGETQYFGPGTRLLVL.